Listed below are T cell receptor beta chains from one sample, sequenced in a study of blood T cell repertoires in COVID-19. Clones were sequenced by immunoSEQ multiplex PCR, and TCRdb holds only the in-frame ones, with some missing. The sample includes about 74,000 clones, about 80% of them seen just once. The sequenced sample consisted of peripheral blood. The origin of the receptors is a human donor in a cohort sampled during active COVID-19. Both conserved end residues are part of each CDR3. The D gene is left open where the match is weak. Some rows mark clone size as missing; the rest say once, few, many or name a class of expanded clone.

>NA|15|TRBJ1-2|NA|TRBV29-1
TGCAGCGTTGGAACAGGCGCTGGGGTTAACTATGGCTACACCTTC
CSVGTGAGVNYGYTF
>NA|15|TRBJ2-3|TRBD1|TRBV5-1
TGCGCCAGCAGCGCGGGACAGGGATCGACAGATACGCAGTATTTT
CASSAGQGSTDTQYF
>NA|12|TRBJ2-7|NA|TRBV12-3/TRBV12-4
TGTGCCAGCAGCTCTCTCCAGGTAGAGCAGTACTTC
CASSSLQVEQYF
>NA|14|TRBJ1-2|TRBD1|TRBV6-2/TRBV6-3
TGTGCCAGCAGTTACGACGGCAGGGGGCCTGGCTACACCTTC
CASSYDGRGPGYTF
>NA|16|TRBJ2-5|NA|TRBV24-1
TGTGCCACCAGTGGTTCCAGGGATGGTATTTCAGAGACCCAGTACTTC
CATSGSRDGISETQYF
>NA|16|TRBJ1-3|TRBD1|TRBV5-1
TGCGCCAGCAGCCTAAACTCCGGGACAGGCGGAAACACCATATATTTT
CASSLNSGTGGNTIYF
>NA|14|TRBJ1-1|NA|TRBV6-1
TGTGCCAGCAGTGAACTACACAGAAACACTGAAGCTTTCTTT
CASSELHRNTEAFF
>NA|16|TRBJ2-7|TRBD1|TRBV18
TGTGCCAGCTCACCACCTACGGGACAGCTGTCCTACGAGCAGTACTTC
CASSPPTGQLSYEQYF
>NA|14|TRBJ1-4|TRBD1|TRBV5-1
TGCGCCAGCAGCTCCACAGGGGTCTACGAAAAACTGTTTTTT
CASSSTGVYEKLFF
>NA|13|TRBJ2-5|TRBD1|TRBV7-2
TGTGCCAGCACTAGACAGGGGGGCGAGACCCAGTACTTC
CASTRQGGETQYF
>once|14|TRBJ1-4|TRBD1|TRBV30
TGTGCCTGGAGCCGACAGGGGGCGTTGGAAAAACTGTTTTTT
CAWSRQGALEKLFF
>few|13|TRBJ1-6|NA|TRBV30
TGTGCCTGGAGTCCAGGTGCCAATTCACCCCTCCACTTT
CAWSPGANSPLHF
>NA|18|TRBJ1-6|TRBD1|TRBV18
TGTGCCAGCTCGCGAACAGGGGTAGGAGGCCCCACGGATTCACCCCTCCACTTT
CASSRTGVGGPTDSPLHF